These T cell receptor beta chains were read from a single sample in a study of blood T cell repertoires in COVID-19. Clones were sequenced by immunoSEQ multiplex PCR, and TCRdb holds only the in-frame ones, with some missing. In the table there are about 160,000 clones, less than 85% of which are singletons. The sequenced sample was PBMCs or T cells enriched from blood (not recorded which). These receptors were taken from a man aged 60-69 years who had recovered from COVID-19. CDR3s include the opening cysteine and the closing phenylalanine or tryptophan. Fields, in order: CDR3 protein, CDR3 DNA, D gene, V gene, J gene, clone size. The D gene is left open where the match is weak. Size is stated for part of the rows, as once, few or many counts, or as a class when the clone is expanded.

CASSVPREDVGTDTQYF	TGTGCCAGCAGCGTCCCCCGAGAGGATGTCGGCACAGATACGCAGTATTTT	NA	TRBV9	TRBJ2-3	NA
CASSQETSGTGELFF	TGTGCCAGCAGCCAAGAAACGAGCGGCACCGGGGAGCTGTTTTTT	NA	TRBV3-1/TRBV3-2	TRBJ2-2	once
CASSYSGQWDEQFF	TGTGCCAGCAGTTACTCGGGACAGTGGGATGAGCAGTTCTTC	TRBD1	TRBV6-5	TRBJ2-1	NA
CASLGTLYEQYF	TGTGCCAGCCTTGGGACACTCTACGAGCAGTACTTC	NA	TRBV28	TRBJ2-7	NA
CASSMLGTVSRNQPQHF	TGTGCCAGTAGTATGCTTGGGACAGTCTCGCGCAATCAGCCCCAGCATTTT	TRBD1	TRBV19	TRBJ1-5	NA
CASSVVGLDPDTQYF	TGTGCCAGCAGCGTAGTGGGACTAGATCCAGATACGCAGTATTTT	TRBD2	TRBV9	TRBJ2-3	NA
CASSQGVLQETQYF	TGTGCCAGCAGTCAAGGGGTACTACAAGAGACCCAGTACTTC	NA	TRBV11-2	TRBJ2-5	NA
CATEPLREKGSPLHF	TGTGCCACCGAACCCCTCAGGGAAAAAGGATCACCCCTCCACTTT	NA	TRBV6-5	TRBJ1-6	NA
CASGGQGGNEQFF	TGTGCCAGCGGGGGACAGGGGGGGAATGAGCAGTTCTTC	TRBD1	TRBV2	TRBJ2-1	few
CASNPSSHRDWVRAFF	TGTGCCAGTAACCCCTCGTCTCACCGGGACTGGGTTAGAGCTTTCTTT	NA	TRBV19	TRBJ1-1	NA
CASSNNRVGVAEAFF	TGTGCCAGCAGTAACAACAGGGTTGGGGTCGCTGAAGCTTTCTTT	NA	TRBV6-6	TRBJ1-1	NA
CASTRTGQGTGELFF	TGTGCCAGCACCCGGACAGGGCAAGGCACCGGGGAGCTGTTTTTT	TRBD1	TRBV7-6	TRBJ2-2	NA
CASSPQGGTYNEQFF	TGTGCCAGCAGCCCTCAAGGCGGGACCTACAATGAGCAGTTCTTC	NA	TRBV5-4	TRBJ2-1	NA
CATSMLGVGNTIYF	TGTGCCACCAGCATGTTGGGAGTTGGAAACACCATATATTTT	NA	TRBV15	TRBJ1-3	once
CASSVTANYGYTF	TGTGCCAGCAGTGTAACAGCTAACTATGGCTACACCTTC	NA	TRBV2	TRBJ1-2	NA
CASSEALRVRRSYGYTF	TGTGCCAGCAGTGAAGCGCTTCGGGTACGGCGATCCTATGGCTACACCTTC	NA	TRBV6-1	TRBJ1-2	NA
CASSSGRGLAPDFYNSPLHF	TGTGCCAGCAGTTCGGGGCGGGGCCTCGCGCCAGATTTCTATAATTCACCCCTCCACTTT	NA	TRBV28	TRBJ1-6	NA
CASSPSTGTSNQPQHF	TGTGCCAGCTCACCATCAACAGGGACTAGCAATCAGCCCCAGCATTTT	NA	TRBV18	TRBJ1-5	NA
CASSLKGLAGGRTGELFF	TGTGCCAGCAGCTTAAAAGGGCTAGCGGGAGGACGGACCGGGGAGCTGTTTTTT	TRBD2	TRBV7-2	TRBJ2-2	few
CASSPRGQENYEQYF	TGTGCCAGCAGCCCCCGAGGACAGGAGAACTACGAGCAGTACTTC	TRBD1	TRBV7-2	TRBJ2-7	few
CASSQGYRQGGKETQYF	TGTGCCAGCAGCCAAGGGTATAGACAGGGCGGCAAAGAGACCCAGTACTTC	TRBD1	TRBV3-1/TRBV3-2	TRBJ2-5	NA
CSSKGQFQQFF	TGCAGCTCCAAGGGACAGTTTCAGCAGTTCTTC	TRBD1	TRBV29-1	TRBJ2-1	once